The 27 T cell receptor beta chains below come from one sample, sequenced in a study of cytomegalovirus exposure and HLA in healthy donors. It was with 60 Vbeta and 13 Jbeta primers that the PCR ran. The data were produced by immunoSEQ multiplex PCR, yet TCRdb's version contains in-frame clones alone and is incomplete. The sample shows 250,000 or so clones, about 85% of them seen only once. Sequencing was done on a sample of PBMCs. These receptors were collected from a human donor in good health.

This clone was seen a few times. This chain uses TRBV7-3 with TRBJ2-3; 10 bases are shared with TRBD1. The V and J ends lost 4 bases and 1 base, in that order; junction bases with no gene match: 8. Germline V gene data show CDR1 as SGHTA and CDR2 as FQGTGA. The length of the CDR3 is 17 residues. CDR3 nucleotide sequence: TGTGCCAGCAGCTCGTCGGGGGGGACAGGGGGCACAGATACGCAGTATTTT. Translated, it gives CASSSSGGTGGTDTQYF.

This rearrangement joins TRBV7-6 to TRBJ2-3; D is perhaps TRBD2 (6 bases). This CDR3 comprises 15 residues. Germline V gene lookup returns CDR1 SGHVS and CDR2 FNYEAQ. V lost 4 bases and J 0 bases, leaving 11 bases between the germline ends. CDR3 coding DNA: TGTGCCAGCAGCTGGTCAGCGGGTAGCACAGATACGCAGTATTTT. Amino acids: CASSWSAGSTDTQYF.

The chain is built from TRBV28 and TRBJ2-1; 7 bases fit TRBD2. V dropped 5 bases and J dropped 3; count of bases not matched to a gene: 7. This CDR3 contains 15 residues. The germline V gene encodes CDR1 MDHEN and CDR2 SYDVKM. The CDR3 protein is CASSPSSGYYNEQFF. The CDR3 region has the DNA TGTGCCAGCAGTCCCTCTAGCGGTTACTACAATGAGCAGTTCTTC. The full variable domain, with the rest looked up from reference TRBV28 and TRBJ2-1, is DVKVTQSSRYLVKRTGEKVFLECVQDMDHENMFWYRQDPGLGLRLIYFSYDVKMKEKGDIPEGYSVSREKKERFSLILESASTNQTSMYLCASSPSSGYYNEQFFGPGTRLTVL.

The gene calls are TRBV6-1 and TRBJ2-3, with D maybe TRBD2 (5 bases). The germline gives CDR1 MNHNS, CDR2 SASEGT. V gave up 8 bases and J gave up 2 bases, with 17 bases separating them. The CDR3 is 15 residues long. The CDR3, as DNA: TGTGCCAGCCAACTAGAGACCTCAGACACAGATACGCAGTATTTT. Its protein product is CASQLETSDTDTQYF.

This clone was detected only a few times. The V call is TRBV30, the J call TRBJ1-5; unclear D gene. The CDR3 consists of 13 residues. The V and J ends lost 0 bases and 5 bases respectively, with 8 bases between them. Germline V lookup: CDR1 GTSNPN, CDR2 SVGIG (reference sequence). The CDR3 DNA reads TGTGCCTGGAGTGTACTCGCCCATCAGCCCCAGCATTTT. Translated, it gives CAWSVLAHQPQHF. Together with reference TRBV30 and TRBJ1-5, the CDR3 gives the full variable domain: SQTIHQWPATLVQPVGSPLSLECTVEGTSNPNLYWYRQAAGRGLQLLFYSVGIGQISSEVPQNLSASRPQDRQFILSSKKLLLSDSGFYLCAWSVLAHQPQHFGDGTRLSIL.

This clone has just one count. The chain has TRBV29-1 and TRBJ2-7, with TRBD2 matching 8 bases. Germline CDR1 and CDR2: SQVTM and ANQGSEA. V lost 2 bases, J lost 0 bases, and 9 bases stayed unmatched. The CDR3 spans 16 residues. CDR3 in amino acids: CSVELDGGRISYEQYF. CDR3 DNA sequence: TGCAGCGTTGAATTGGATGGCGGGAGGATCTCCTACGAGCAGTACTTC.

This clone was detected a few times. This chain links TRBV11-1 with TRBJ1-1, with no clear D. The CDR3 loop spans 17 amino acids. The V end lost 5 bases, the J end lost 0 bases, and 19 bases lay between the germline ends. The germline CDR1 and CDR2 sequences are SGHAT and FQDESV (reference sequence). The DNA for the CDR3 is TGTGCCAGCAGCCGTTTGGGCCGAGATTCGGTGAACACTGAAGCTTTCTTT. Its translation: CASSRLGRDSVNTEAFF.

The V and J genes are TRBV27 and TRBJ2-1; 7 positions match TRBD1. The CDR3 has 14 amino acids. V gave up 8 bases and J gave up 2 bases; unmatched junction bases: 6. CDR1 and CDR2 from the germline V gene are MNHEY and SMNVEV (reference sequence). CDR3 nucleotide sequence: TGTGCCAGCGGAAGACAGGGCACCTACAATGAGCAGTTCTTC. Protein sequence: CASGRQGTYNEQFF.

The chain links TRBV7-2 to TRBJ2-5, with 8 bases that match TRBD2. Unmatched junction bases numbered 7, after V lost 5 bases and J lost 2 bases. Germline CDR1 is SGHTA and CDR2 is FQGNSA. The length of the CDR3 is 15 residues. CDR3 nucleotide sequence: TGTGCCAGCAGCGCCGTTGGGACTAGACAAGAGACCCAGTACTTC. Its translation is CASSAVGTRQETQYF.

The rearrangement joins TRBV27 to TRBJ1-2; D gene unclear. Germline V CDR1 and CDR2: MNHEY, SMNVEV (reference sequence). CDR3 length: 15 amino acids. V was pared by 2 bases and J by 4 bases, with 14 bases between. Written as DNA, the CDR3 is TGTGCCAGCAGTTTAAAGGTACAGAGCATCTATGGCTACACCTTC. It is translated as CASSLKVQSIYGYTF.

The V gene is TRBV27, the J gene TRBJ2-7, with 8 bases fitting TRBD1. The CDR3 runs 14 residues. From germline, CDR1 is MNHEY and CDR2 SMNVEV (reference sequence). V dropped 6 bases and J dropped 2; count of bases not matched to a gene: 6. CDR3 loop: CASRRTGLTYEQYF. The CDR3 DNA reads as TGTGCCAGCAGGAGGACAGGGCTCACCTACGAGCAGTACTTC.

This rearrangement joins TRBV11-2 to TRBJ2-7; 8 bases fit TRBD2. The germline V gene has CDR1 SGHAT and CDR2 FQNNGV. This CDR3 is built from 14 residues. V trimming: 8 bases; J trimming: 6 bases; junction bases outside the gene matches: 12. CDR3 nucleotide sequence: TGTGCCAGCCGGGCCGGGACTAGACGTGGCGAGCAGTACTTC. It codes for CASRAGTRRGEQYF. Using reference TRBV11-2 and TRBJ2-7 for the parts outside the CDR3, the full variable domain is EAGVAQSPRYKIIEKRQSVAFWCNPISGHATLYWYQQILGQGPKLLIQFQNNGVVDDSQLPKDRFSAERLKGVDSTLKIQPAKLEDSAVYLCASRAGTRRGEQYFGPGTRLTVT.

V gene TRBV5-1 combines with J gene TRBJ1-2; possible D gene TRBD1, 5 bases. The V end was cut by 3 bases, the J end by 6 bases, with 24 bases between. Germline assignment: CDR1 SGHRS and CDR2 YFSETQ. The CDR3 runs 17 residues. The CDR3 sequence is CASSSFTGQDPRNGYTF. For the CDR3, the DNA is TGCGCCAGCAGCTCCTTTACAGGACAAGACCCCCGGAATGGCTACACCTTC.

The V and J genes are TRBV11-2 and TRBJ2-1, with no clear D. CDR1 SGHAT and CDR2 FQNNGV come from the germline V gene. V lost 5 bases, J lost 5 bases, and 4 bases lay in between. This CDR3 region has 11 residues. CDR3 sequence (DNA): TGTGCCAGCAGCCGTAACAATGAGCAGTTCTTC. Its translation is CASSRNNEQFF. Full variable domain (remainder filled in from reference TRBV11-2 and TRBJ2-1): EAGVAQSPRYKIIEKRQSVAFWCNPISGHATLYWYQQILGQGPKLLIQFQNNGVVDDSQLPKDRFSAERLKGVDSTLKIQPAKLEDSAVYLCASSRNNEQFFGPGTRLTVL.

The chain recombines TRBV19 with TRBJ1-3; no firm D call. Germline CDR1 reads LNHDA; CDR2 reads SQIVND (reference sequence). V was pared by 8 bases and J by 4 bases, with 6 bases between. This CDR3 contains 11 residues. CDR3 bases: TGTGCCAGTCGTCTGGGAAACACCATATATTTT. Its protein product is CASRLGNTIYF.

The chain carries TRBV7-9 and TRBJ2-3; TRBD2 aligns across 9 bases. The germline V gene encodes CDR1 SEHNR and CDR2 FQNEAQ (reference sequence). V shed 8 bases, J shed 0 bases, and the junction held 9 bases outside the gene matches. This CDR3 contains 16 residues. The DNA for the CDR3 is TGTGCCAGCGTCCCGGGACTAGCCCCTAGCACAGATACGCAGTATTTT. This gives the protein CASVPGLAPSTDTQYF.

In this sample, this clone turned up a few times. The chain combines TRBV2 with TRBJ2-5; D is perhaps TRBD1 (6 bases). The V end was cut by 5 bases, the J end by 5 bases, with 12 bases between. Germline-derived CDR1 and CDR2 are SNHLY and FYNNEI. CDR3 size: 13 residues. Here the CDR3 reads CASSLQGRETQYF. CDR3 bases: TGTGCCAGCAGTCTACAGGGAAGGGAGACCCAGTACTTC.

The chain couples TRBV7-2 to TRBJ1-1, with D possibly TRBD1 on 5 matching bases. The length of the CDR3 is 14 residues. The germline CDR1 and CDR2 sequences are SGHTA and FQGNSA. The V and J ends lost 8 bases and 4 bases respectively, with 17 bases between them. CDR3 DNA sequence: TGTGCCAGCGGCCGTTCTGGCGGGGGCACTGAAGCTTTCTTT. Encoded protein: CASGRSGGGTEAFF.

Notes on this clone: Other DNA variants within this sample encode the same CDR3. J is TRBJ2-5 and V is TRBV28; D might be TRBD1 (5 bases). V lost 2 bases and J 1 base, leaving 5 bases between the germline ends. The CDR3 totals 13 residues. Per germline, CDR1 MDHEN and CDR2 SYDVKM. The CDR3 nucleotides read TGTGCCAGCAGTTTAGACAGCCAAGAGACCCAGTACTTC. Its translation: CASSLDSQETQYF.

The rearrangement uses TRBV11-2 and TRBJ2-7, with D hard to call. CDR1 and CDR2 (germline): SGHAT, FQNNGV. The CDR3 has 13 residues. V was shortened by 1 base and J by 2 bases, with 6 bases between the two germline ends. CDR3 DNA: TGTGCCAGCAGCTTAGGTCTAGCCTACGAGCAGTACTTC. It is translated as CASSLGLAYEQYF.

The chain is built from TRBV5-1 and TRBJ2-1, with D possibly matching TRBD2 (6 bases). Germline CDR1 reads SGHRS; CDR2 reads YFSETQ. The CDR3 contains 16 residues. V was shortened by 4 bases and J by 2 bases, with 16 bases between the two germline ends. CDR3 DNA: TGCGCCAGCAGCAATAGCGGTTCTGGGACCTACAATGAGCAGTTCTTC. Translated: CASSNSGSGTYNEQFF. The full variable domain, with the rest looked up from reference TRBV5-1 and TRBJ2-1, is KAGVTQTPRYLIKTRGQQVTLSCSPISGHRSVSWYQQTPGQGLQFLFEYFSETQRNKGNFPGRFSGRQFSNSRSEMNVSTLELGDSALYLCASSNSGSGTYNEQFFGPGTRLTVL.

The gene calls are TRBV20-1 and TRBJ1-1; a weak D match, TRBD1 (6 bases). Germline CDR1 DFQATT, CDR2 SNEGSKA (reference sequence). V was trimmed by 6 bases and J by 4 bases, leaving 9 bases between them. This CDR3 has 11 residues. In nucleotides, the CDR3 is TGCAGTGCCGTCAGGGGCACTGAAGCTTTCTTT. Translation gives CSAVRGTEAFF.

V usage is TRBV29-1 and J usage is TRBJ1-1; D may be TRBD1 (6 bases). The CDR3 is made up of 11 amino acids. The V gene's germline CDR1 is SQVTM and CDR2 ANQGSEA. Trimming took off 4 bases at V and 7 bases at J, with 10 bases between the two ends. CDR3 amino acids: CSVGGRGEAFF. CDR3 DNA: TGCAGCGTTGGGGGGCGAGGTGAAGCTTTCTTT.

The chain links TRBV29-1 to TRBJ2-3, with D possibly matching TRBD1 (5 bases). Germline-derived CDR1 and CDR2 are SQVTM and ANQGSEA. The CDR3 runs to 16 residues. Trimming removed 3 bases at V and 2 bases at J, with 18 bases between. The CDR3 sequence: CSVDLPTDWYTDTQYF. The CDR3 nucleotides are TGCAGCGTTGACCTCCCGACAGACTGGTACACAGATACGCAGTATTTT.

This sequence joins TRBV6-6 and TRBJ2-1; 13 bases line up with TRBD2. The CDR3 is 16 residues long. The germline gives CDR1 MNHNY, CDR2 SVGAGI (reference sequence). J was trimmed by 6 bases and V by 6 bases; bases with no gene match: 8. In DNA form, the CDR3 reads TGTGCCAGCAGGGGGACTAGCGGGACTGGAGGCAATGAGCAGTTCTTC. It yields the protein CASRGTSGTGGNEQFF.

This chain connects TRBV11-2 to TRBJ1-2, with 8 bases fitting TRBD1. After removal of 3 bases from V and 4 bases from J, the junction contained 7 bases not matched to a gene. Germline-derived CDR1 and CDR2 are SGHAT and FQNNGV. This CDR3 region has 15 residues. CDR3 sequence: CASSFATGAIYGYTF. For the CDR3, the DNA is TGTGCCAGCAGCTTCGCGACAGGGGCTATCTATGGCTACACCTTC.

The rearrangement uses TRBV6-5 and TRBJ1-4; a weak D match, TRBD1 (6 bases). Germline V gene lookup returns CDR1 MNHEY and CDR2 SVGAGI. The CDR3 is made up of 15 amino acids. The ends were cut back, 2 bases at V and 13 bases at J, with 20 bases in the middle. CDR3 amino acids: CASSYGTGIMKRLFF. The CDR3 region has the DNA TGTGCCAGCAGTTACGGTACAGGGATAATGAAAAGACTGTTTTTT.